This TCR beta chain was captured by sequencing in a study of T cell changes during pregnancy in multiple sclerosis. Some clones are missing from TCRdb's copy, which holds only in-frame ones; the method was immunoSEQ multiplex PCR. This sample has about 41,000 clones; nearly 90% occur once, and the top ten carry 0.55% to 0.7%. CDR3 length equals 13 residues. Trimming took off 1 base at V and 4 bases at J, with 7 bases between the two ends. Germline CDR1 reads SGHDN; CDR2 reads FVKESK. The chain combines TRBV14 with TRBJ1-1; D perhaps matches TRBD1 (5 bases). The origin of this receptor is a female donor with multiple sclerosis, enrolled in a pregnancy study. This specimen consisted of CD4+ T cells from peripheral blood mononuclear cells, obtained in the first trimester of pregnancy. CDR3 residues: CASSQGGATEAFF. The CDR3 DNA reads TGTGCCAGCAGCCAAGGCGGGGCCACTGAAGCTTTCTTT.